Below, 18 T cell receptor beta chains from the same sample are listed, as sequenced in a study of long-term antiretroviral therapy in people with HIV. At survey level, the immunoSEQ assay was run in its v3.0 version. Here immunoSEQ multiplex PCR was the method, and the copy in TCRdb shows in-frame clones only, minus some. Among tens of thousands of clones listed, roughly 90% were seen once. The sample in question was unsorted PBMCs, obtained 2 years after starting antiretroviral therapy. Receptor source: a man in his forties or fifties with HIV.

V and J are TRBV10-3 and TRBJ2-1, with 8 bases matching TRBD2. Germline CDR1 ENHRY, CDR2 SYGVKD. The CDR3 extends over 12 amino acids. V was clipped by 9 bases and J by 7 bases; unmatched bases: 5. CDR3 DNA: TGTGCCATACAAGCTAGCGGGAATGAGCAGTTCTTC. It codes for CAIQASGNEQFF.

The gene calls are TRBV5-4 and TRBJ2-7; 9 bases agree with TRBD1. From germline, CDR1 is SGHNT and CDR2 YYREEE (reference sequence). The ends lost 3 bases at V and 3 bases at J; junction bases unmatched: 4. This CDR3 contains 14 residues. Here the CDR3 reads CASSSGQGIYEQYF. CDR3 nucleotide sequence: TGTGCCAGCAGCTCCGGACAGGGGATCTACGAGCAGTACTTC. Filled out from reference TRBV5-4 and TRBJ2-7, the complete variable domain reads ETGVTQSPTHLIKTRGQQVTLRCSSQSGHNTVSWYQQALGQGPQFIFQYYREEENGRGNFPPRFSGLQFPNYSSELNVNALELDDSALYLCASSSGQGIYEQYFGPGTRLTVT.

CDR3 sequence: CASSVGGGLSEKLFF. CDR3 nucleotides: TGTGCCAGCAGCGTAGGCGGGGGGCTCTCTGAAAAACTGTTTTTT. V usage is TRBV9 and J usage is TRBJ1-4, with D possibly being TRBD1 (6 bases). Trimming pared 0 bases from V and 7 bases from J, leaving 13 bases between. Germline V CDR1 and CDR2: SGDLS, YYNGEE. CDR3 size: 15 residues.

Remarks on this clone: The germline gene is not matched at one end of the junction; a read error may be the cause. The CDR3, as DNA: TGTGCCAGCAGCCTAGCAGGGGCGGCTGAGACCCAGTACTTC. Translated: CASSLAGAAETQYF. The chain couples TRBV7-2 to TRBJ2-5; the D gene is possibly TRBD1 (6 bases). Looked up from germline, CDR1 is SGHTA and CDR2 is FQGNSA. The CDR3 has 14 residues.

V gene TRBV5-1 combines with J gene TRBJ1-4; D remains unclear. Trimming took off 1 base at V and 6 bases at J, with 10 bases between the two ends. The V gene's germline CDR1 is SGHRS and CDR2 YFSETQ. This CDR3 is 14 amino acids long. CDR3 DNA sequence: TGCGCCAGCAGCTTGTCAACCATGGATGAAAAACTGTTTTTT. Amino acids: CASSLSTMDEKLFF.

This sequence joins TRBV19 and TRBJ1-4; D remains ambiguous. The CDR3 is 13 residues long. In germline, CDR1 is LNHDA, CDR2 SQIVND (reference sequence). V lost 6 bases to trimming and J lost 7 bases, with 12 bases between them. The CDR3 spells CASRSGWSEKLFF. The CDR3 DNA follows: TGTGCCAGTAGATCCGGTTGGAGTGAAAAACTGTTTTTT.

This clone came up a few times. J is TRBJ2-1 and V is TRBV7-2, with 9 bases lining up with TRBD2. V was clipped by 1 base and J by 3 bases; unmatched bases: 4. Germline CDR1 and CDR2: SGHTA and FQGNSA. The length of the CDR3 is 16 residues. In nucleotides, the CDR3 is TGTGCCAGCAGCTTAGTACGACTAGCGGTCTACAATGAGCAGTTCTTC. Translating gives CASSLVRLAVYNEQFF.

V usage is TRBV5-4 and J usage is TRBJ2-1; tentative D call: TRBD1 (5 bases). Trimming removed 2 bases at V and 0 bases at J, with 12 bases between. Germline CDR1 reads SGHNT; CDR2 reads YYREEE (reference sequence). The CDR3 loop spans 16 amino acids. CDR3 nucleotides: TGTGCCAGCAGCTTCTCCGCGACAGTCTCCTACAATGAGCAGTTCTTC. Its translation is CASSFSATVSYNEQFF.

This chain links TRBV28 with TRBJ2-7; TRBD1 matches 9 bases. CDR1 and CDR2 from the germline V gene are MDHEN and SYDVKM. The CDR3 has 17 residues. J gave up 4 bases and V 6 bases, and 16 bases lay outside the gene matches. The CDR3 reads CASSQEGQGRNLYEQYF. The CDR3 region has the DNA TGTGCCAGCAGCCAAGAGGGACAGGGACGGAATCTATACGAGCAGTACTTC.

This chain uses TRBV6-1 with TRBJ1-1; D is unresolved. Germline V gives CDR1 MNHNS, CDR2 SASEGT. V was cut by 3 bases and J by 2 bases, with 7 bases left in between. The CDR3 has 13 amino acids. DNA for the CDR3: TGTGCCAGCAGTGAGGTGATTAACACTGAAGCTTTCTTT. Residues: CASSEVINTEAFF.

This clone came up once. The genes are TRBV6-5 and TRBJ1-5, with 9 bases that match TRBD1. Germline trimming cut 4 bases from V and 5 bases from J; bases unmatched to any gene: 6. The CDR3 runs to 15 residues. Germline-derived CDR1 and CDR2 are MNHEY and SVGAGI. The CDR3 is CASSSDRGLYQPQHF. CDR3 bases: TGTGCCAGCAGTTCGGACAGGGGACTTTATCAGCCCCAGCATTTT.

This clone was counted a single time. The chain employs TRBV6-1 and TRBJ1-1; unclear D gene. The CDR3 totals 11 residues. V dropped 6 bases and J dropped 8 bases, with 10 bases sitting between them. The germline V gene encodes CDR1 MNHNS and CDR2 SASEGT. The CDR3 nucleotides read TGTGCCAGCAGCAGGCCAAGCGAAGCTTTCTTT. This codes for CASSRPSEAFF.

V and J are TRBV6-5 and TRBJ1-1; TRBD1 aligns across 9 bases. CDR1 is MNHEY, CDR2 SVGAGI, per germline. V lost 6 bases and J lost 1; bases outside the gene matches: 3. This CDR3 spans 14 amino acids. Here the CDR3 DNA reads TGTGCCAGCAGAAGGACAGGGGCGAACACTGAAGCTTTCTTT. Amino acid sequence: CASRRTGANTEAFF.

About this clone itself: One end of the junction fails to match germline, which may point to a read error. The rearrangement uses TRBV7-7 and TRBJ2-1, with TRBD2 as a possible D gene (6 bases). In germline, CDR1 is SSHAT, CDR2 FNYEAQ (reference sequence). This CDR3 has 15 residues. The CDR3 loop is CASSLGLAKNNEQFF. The CDR3 DNA reads as TGTGCTAGCAGCCTAGGGCTAGCGAAGAACAATGAGCAGTTCTTC.

This clone appeared once. V usage is TRBV19 and J usage is TRBJ2-7, with D unclear. V lost 4 bases and J 5 bases, leaving 12 bases between the germline ends. Germline V gene data show CDR1 as LNHDA and CDR2 as SQIVND (reference sequence). This CDR3 contains 13 residues. The CDR3 coding sequence is TGTGCCAGTAGTAGAGCAGTACAAAACGAGCAGTACTTC. Translation: CASSRAVQNEQYF.

This chain links TRBV7-6 with TRBJ1-1; 7 bases fit TRBD1. Germline V gene data show CDR1 as SGHVS and CDR2 as FNYEAQ. J lost 3 bases, V lost 4 bases, and 2 bases had no gene match. The CDR3 totals 13 residues. In DNA, the CDR3 is TGTGCCAGCAGCTCGGGACAGTACACTGAAGCTTTCTTT. This gives the protein CASSSGQYTEAFF.

V and J are TRBV27 and TRBJ1-4; D gene ambiguous. Trimming cost V 5 bases and J 10 bases, with 14 bases left between them. This CDR3 is built from 13 residues. Germline V gene lookup returns CDR1 MNHEY and CDR2 SMNVEV (reference sequence). The CDR3 DNA reads as TGTGCCAGCAGTGCCCTCCGTTGGGCAAAACTGTTTTTT. Its translation: CASSALRWAKLFF.

The J gene is TRBJ2-2, the V gene TRBV27; 11 positions agree with TRBD1. With 3 bases clipped from V and 9 bases from J, the junction kept 6 bases outside the gene matches. The CDR3 covers 15 residues. The V gene's germline CDR1 is MNHEY and CDR2 SMNVEV (reference sequence). CDR3 residues: CASSFSGQGVRELFF. For the CDR3, the DNA is TGTGCCAGCAGTTTTTCGGGACAGGGGGTCCGGGAGCTGTTTTTT.